This record looks at one T cell receptor (beta chain) sequence and its context. The CDR3 has 12 residues. V was shortened by 4 bases and J by 12 bases, with 14 bases between the two germline ends. Germline assignment: CDR1 SGHNT and CDR2 YYREEE (reference sequence). Data came from immunoSEQ multiplex PCR; TCRdb stores just in-frame clones and leaves some out. The repertoire has about 200,000 clones, roughly 88% of them found once; the top ten carry about 5.6%. The sample belongs to a study of blood T cell repertoires in COVID-19. V is TRBV5-4 and J is TRBJ2-1; D is possibly TRBD1 (6 bases). This sequence originates from a man between 40 and 49 years old with acute COVID-19. Sequencing input: PBMCs or T cells enriched from blood (not recorded which). The DNA for the CDR3 is TGTGCCAGCAGCGAAAACAGGGTGGCGCAGTTCTTC. Its translation is CASSENRVAQFF.